Sequencing of this T cell receptor beta chain was carried out in a study of T cell responses to AZD1222 COVID-19 vaccine. Study information: Combined were second doses at about 4 or about 12 weeks.

In regard to this clone: The antigen is undetermined.

V was trimmed by 5 bases and J by 3 bases, leaving 5 bases between them. The CDR3 totals 11 residues. TCRdb keeps only in-frame clones here, not all; method: immunoSEQ multiplex PCR. The table includes 100,000 to 150,000 clones, about 93% detected once. Overall study findings and caveats: Spike-spanning, vaccine-associated CD4 TCRs were dominant at 160-218 and 743-854.

The TCR sequence derives from an adult in good health. This chain uses TRBV12-3 or TRBV12-4 with TRBJ2-7; maybe TRBD1 (5 bases). The material was peripheral blood, obtained on day 0 of AZD1222 vaccination. The CDR3 DNA reads as TGTGCCAGCAGTACAGGCTACGAGCAGTACTTC. This gives the protein CASSTGYEQYF.